This entry lists 23 T cell receptor beta chains sequenced from one sample in a study of blood T cell repertoires in COVID-19. The data were produced by immunoSEQ multiplex PCR, yet TCRdb's version contains in-frame clones alone and is incomplete. The sample holds hundreds of thousands of clones, about 85% seen once. The material sequenced was PBMCs or T cells enriched from blood (not recorded which). These receptors were taken from a woman aged 30 to 39 who had been exposed to COVID-19.

The chain links TRBV7-8 to TRBJ1-6, with a possible D match to TRBD1 (5 bases). Trimming took off 10 bases at V and 5 bases at J, with 15 bases between the two ends. Germline V gene data show CDR1 as SGHVS and CDR2 as FQNEAQ. The CDR3 runs to 14 residues. The CDR3 spells CAIAWGVDNSPLHF. The CDR3 DNA follows: TGTGCCATTGCCTGGGGGGTGGATAATTCACCCCTCCACTTT.

The chain uses TRBV5-1 and TRBJ2-1; D is possibly TRBD2 (5 bases). Deletions cut 0 bases from V and 0 bases from J, with 7 bases between. The germline V gene encodes CDR1 SGHRS and CDR2 YFSETQ. This CDR3 spans 15 amino acids. CDR3 loop: CASSLAGNSYNEQFF. The CDR3 nucleotides are TGCGCCAGCAGCTTGGCGGGGAACTCCTACAATGAGCAGTTCTTC. The variable domain in full, completed from reference TRBV5-1 and TRBJ2-1, reads KAGVTQTPRYLIKTRGQQVTLSCSPISGHRSVSWYQQTPGQGLQFLFEYFSETQRNKGNFPGRFSGRQFSNSRSEMNVSTLELGDSALYLCASSLAGNSYNEQFFGPGTRLTVL.

This clone was seen more than once but under ten times. The chain links TRBV28 to TRBJ1-2, with D possibly matching TRBD1 (5 bases). CDR3 length: 13 amino acids. Germline lookup yields CDR1 MDHEN and CDR2 SYDVKM. Trimming removed 5 bases from V and 5 bases from J, with 12 bases in between. CDR3 residues: CASSGDSLYGYTF. DNA for the CDR3: TGTGCCAGCAGTGGCGACAGCCTATATGGCTACACCTTC.

The rearrangement joins TRBV5-1 to TRBJ1-3, with 7 bases identical to TRBD1. Unmatched junction bases numbered 8, after V lost 2 bases and J lost 0 bases. This CDR3 is built from 17 residues. Germline V gene sequence: CDR1 SGHRS, CDR2 YFSETQ. The CDR3 sequence is CASSLIPGQPSGNTIYF. In nucleotides, the CDR3 is TGCGCCAGCAGCTTAATTCCGGGACAGCCCTCTGGAAACACCATATATTTT.

This chain's CDR3 is CASSQRAKLAGVGEQFF. Here the CDR3 DNA reads TGTGCCAGCAGCCAAAGGGCGAAACTAGCGGGAGTAGGTGAGCAGTTCTTC. The rearrangement links TRBV4-2 to TRBJ2-1; 11 bases are shared with TRBD2. The length of the CDR3 is 17 residues. The V segment lost 2 bases and the J segment 9 bases; nucleotides outside the gene matches: 12. Per the germline V gene, CDR1 is LGHNA and CDR2 is YNFKEQ.

V gene TRBV6-2 or TRBV6-3 combines with J gene TRBJ1-3; D call uncertain. The V and J ends lost 0 bases and 0 bases respectively, with 12 bases between them. CDR1 is MNHEY, CDR2 SVGEGT, per germline. The CDR3 runs 17 residues. The CDR3 DNA follows: TGTGCCAGCAGTTACTCCGACCGCCGGAGCTCTGGAAACACCATATATTTT. Its translation is CASSYSDRRSSGNTIYF.

The chain has TRBV4-2 and TRBJ1-5; D not resolved. Germline CDR1 is LGHNA and CDR2 is YNFKEQ. The CDR3 is 15 residues long. The V gene lost 0 bases and the J gene lost 6 bases, with 12 bases spanning the gap. CDR3 nucleotides: TGTGCCAGCAGCCAAGATCTAAACACGGGTCAGCCCCAGCATTTT. Protein product: CASSQDLNTGQPQHF.

The CDR3 sequence is CASSPTSGYGNEQFF. As DNA, the CDR3 is TGTGCCAGCAGCCCTACTAGCGGCTATGGGAATGAGCAGTTCTTC. The gene calls are TRBV11-2 and TRBJ2-1, with 8 bases lining up with TRBD2. V gave up 5 bases and J gave up 7 bases; unmatched junction bases: 10. The CDR3 sequence is 15 residues long. Germline V gene lookup returns CDR1 SGHAT and CDR2 FQNNGV. Complete variable domain (other parts from reference TRBV11-2 and TRBJ2-1): EAGVAQSPRYKIIEKRQSVAFWCNPISGHATLYWYQQILGQGPKLLIQFQNNGVVDDSQLPKDRFSAERLKGVDSTLKIQPAKLEDSAVYLCASSPTSGYGNEQFFGPGTRLTVL.

This chain uses TRBV4-3 with TRBJ2-7; 7 positions agree with TRBD1. V lost 1 base to trimming and J lost 3 bases; unmatched junction nucleotides: 12. The CDR3 extends over 17 amino acids. CDR1 is LGHNA and CDR2 is YSLEER in the germline V gene. CDR3 sequence: CASSQVFRDSGIYEQYF. The CDR3 DNA reads TGCGCCAGCAGCCAAGTATTCCGGGACAGCGGAATCTACGAGCAGTACTTC.

Only one count was recorded for this clone. The chain is built from TRBV5-1 and TRBJ2-1; 7 bases agree with TRBD1. There are 14 residues in the CDR3. V lost 5 bases, J lost 7 bases, and 9 bases stayed unmatched. Germline-derived CDR1 and CDR2 are SGHRS and YFSETQ. CDR3 protein: CASRLGTVPNEQFF. The CDR3, as DNA: TGCGCCAGCAGACTCGGGACAGTCCCTAATGAGCAGTTCTTC.

The rearrangement uses TRBV10-2 and TRBJ2-5; 10 positions match TRBD2. Germline CDR1 reads WSHSY; CDR2 reads SAAADI. The CDR3 runs 15 residues. The V and J ends lost 5 bases and 4 bases, in that order; junction bases with no gene match: 7. The CDR3 bases are TGCGCCAGCAGTATTGGGCTAGCGGGAGTAGAGACCCAGTACTTC. Protein: CASSIGLAGVETQYF.

The rearrangement links TRBV7-2 to TRBJ2-2; D is unclear. The CDR3 has 14 amino acids. Germline V gene data show CDR1 as SGHTA and CDR2 as FQGNSA. V was clipped by 2 bases and J by 6 bases, with 10 bases between them. CDR3 sequence reads: CASSLLNGPGELFF. For the CDR3, the DNA is TGTGCCAGCAGCTTATTGAACGGTCCCGGGGAGCTGTTTTTT.

The chain uses TRBV29-1 and TRBJ2-1, with 10 bases matching TRBD2. The CDR3 totals 13 residues. The V and J ends lost 6 bases and 6 bases, in that order; junction bases with no gene match: 5. The V gene's germline CDR1 is SQVTM and CDR2 ANQGSEA. CDR3 nucleotides: TGCAGCGTCGTTCTAGCGGGGGTCAATGAGCAGTTCTTC. Encoded protein: CSVVLAGVNEQFF.

The chain recombines TRBV5-4 with TRBJ1-1; D might be TRBD1 (5 bases). Germline V gives CDR1 SGHNT, CDR2 YYREEE (reference sequence). The CDR3 has 13 amino acids. V was cut by 1 base and J by 2 bases, with 6 bases left in between. This chain's CDR3 is CASSLQGNTEAFF. As DNA, the CDR3 is TGTGCCAGCAGCTTGCAGGGAAACACTGAAGCTTTCTTT. Variable domain in full (rest from reference TRBV5-4 and TRBJ1-1): ETGVTQSPTHLIKTRGQQVTLRCSSQSGHNTVSWYQQALGQGPQFIFQYYREEENGRGNFPPRFSGLQFPNYSSELNVNALELDDSALYLCASSLQGNTEAFFGQGTRLTVV.

This chain uses TRBV7-9 with TRBJ1-2, with 10 bases lining up with TRBD1. The CDR3 extends over 16 amino acids. The J segment lost 3 bases and the V segment lost 5 bases, leaving 9 bases of the junction unmatched. Germline V CDR1 and CDR2: SEHNR, FQNEAQ (reference sequence). The CDR3 sequence is CASSDRQGAVDYGYTF. DNA for the CDR3: TGTGCCAGCAGCGACCGACAGGGGGCAGTGGACTATGGCTACACCTTC. The full variable domain, with the rest looked up from reference TRBV7-9 and TRBJ1-2, is DTGVSQNPRHKITKRGQNVTFRCDPISEHNRLYWYRQTLGQGPEFLTYFQNEAQLEKSRLLSDRFSAERPKGSFSTLEIQRTEQGDSAMYLCASSDRQGAVDYGYTFGSGTRLTVV.

V gene TRBV5-1 combines with J gene TRBJ1-1; 12 positions match TRBD1. The CDR3 spans 17 residues. CDR1 is SGHRS and CDR2 is YFSETQ in the germline V gene. Trimming at V came to 2 bases and at J to 4 bases, leaving 9 bases not matched to a gene. The DNA for the CDR3 is TGCGCCAGCAGCTTAGGCGGGACAGGGGGCTTGGGCACTGAAGCTTTCTTT. As protein: CASSLGGTGGLGTEAFF. The whole variable domain, remainder taken from reference TRBV5-1 and TRBJ1-1, is KAGVTQTPRYLIKTRGQQVTLSCSPISGHRSVSWYQQTPGQGLQFLFEYFSETQRNKGNFPGRFSGRQFSNSRSEMNVSTLELGDSALYLCASSLGGTGGLGTEAFFGQGTRLTVV.

This clone was seen a single time. The CDR3 loop is CASREYSGANVLTF. CDR3 nucleotides: TGTGCCAGCAGGGAGTACTCTGGGGCCAACGTCCTGACTTTC. The chain has TRBV6-1 and TRBJ2-6; no clear D gene. The CDR3 runs to 14 residues. The germline V gene encodes CDR1 MNHNS and CDR2 SASEGT. Trimming pared 6 bases from V and 0 bases from J, leaving 6 bases between.

This clone was seen more than once but under ten times. The chain carries TRBV6-5 and TRBJ1-1, with no clear D. Germline V gene sequence: CDR1 MNHEY, CDR2 SVGAGI. With 5 bases removed from V and 3 bases from J, the gap between germline ends came to 7 bases. The CDR3 has 12 amino acids. The CDR3 DNA reads as TGTGCCAGCAGTCGGAGGGACACTGAAGCTTTCTTT. Its translation is CASSRRDTEAFF.

The J gene is TRBJ2-5, the V gene TRBV6-1, with D uncertain. Germline V gene data show CDR1 as MNHNS and CDR2 as SASEGT. V was trimmed by 2 bases and J by 0 bases, leaving 4 bases between them. The CDR3 loop spans 13 amino acids. The CDR3 nucleotides read TGTGCCAGCAGTGAACAGTACCAAGAGACCCAGTACTTC. Translated, it gives CASSEQYQETQYF.

This sequence joins TRBV5-1 and TRBJ1-4; 8 bases fit TRBD1. The CDR3 loop spans 15 amino acids. The V segment lost 4 bases and the J segment 7 bases; nucleotides outside the gene matches: 9. Germline-derived CDR1 and CDR2 are SGHRS and YFSETQ. CDR3 in DNA: TGCGCCAGCAGCGCGCAGGGGGCCGAGGGTGAAAAACTGTTTTTT. This translates into CASSAQGAEGEKLFF.

The CDR3 DNA sequence: TGTGCCAGCAGCCTGGGACAGGGGCGCAATCAGCCCCAGCATTTT. Amino acids: CASSLGQGRNQPQHF. This chain connects TRBV2 to TRBJ1-5; TRBD1 aligns across 10 bases. Losses at the gene ends were 6 bases for V and 2 bases for J; bases not matched to a gene: 4. Per germline, CDR1 SNHLY and CDR2 FYNNEI. The CDR3 runs 15 residues.

This rearrangement joins TRBV28 to TRBJ1-1; the match to TRBD1 covers 10 bases. V gave up 5 bases and J gave up 4 bases; unmatched junction bases: 16. Germline V gives CDR1 MDHEN, CDR2 SYDVKM. This CDR3 comprises 18 residues. The DNA for the CDR3 is TGTGCCAGCAGTCTCCCGCCGTGGGGGACAGGGGAGGGCACTGAAGCTTTCTTT. The encoded protein is CASSLPPWGTGEGTEAFF.

The V call is TRBV7-2, the J call TRBJ2-5, with TRBD1 as a possible D gene (5 bases). Germline V gives CDR1 SGHTA, CDR2 FQGNSA. Trimming removed 5 bases from V and 7 bases from J, with 17 bases in between. The CDR3 is made up of 14 amino acids. CDR3 sequence reads: CASSLTGQGVTQYF. CDR3 coding DNA: TGTGCCAGCAGCCTCACCGGGCAGGGTGTGACCCAGTACTTC.